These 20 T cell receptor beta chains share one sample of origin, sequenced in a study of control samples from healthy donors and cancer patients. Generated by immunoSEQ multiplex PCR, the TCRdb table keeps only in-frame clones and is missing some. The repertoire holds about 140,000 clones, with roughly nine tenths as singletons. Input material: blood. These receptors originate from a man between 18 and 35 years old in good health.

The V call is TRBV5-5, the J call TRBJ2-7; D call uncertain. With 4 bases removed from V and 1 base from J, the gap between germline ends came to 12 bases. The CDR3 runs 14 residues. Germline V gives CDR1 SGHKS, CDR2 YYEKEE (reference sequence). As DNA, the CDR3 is TGTGCCAGCAGCCCGTGGACCGCTTCCTACGAGCAGTACTTC. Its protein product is CASSPWTASYEQYF.

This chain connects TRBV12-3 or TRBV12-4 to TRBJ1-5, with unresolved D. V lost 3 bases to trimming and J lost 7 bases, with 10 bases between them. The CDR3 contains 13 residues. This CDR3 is CASSLGMRQPQHF. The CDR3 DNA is TGTGCCAGCAGTTTGGGGATGAGGCAGCCCCAGCATTTT.

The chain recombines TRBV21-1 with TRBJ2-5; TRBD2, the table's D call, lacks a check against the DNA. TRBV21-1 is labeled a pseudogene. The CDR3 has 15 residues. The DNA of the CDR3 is TGTGCCAGCAGCACCCCCGCGGGGGCTAGGGAGACCCAGTACTTC. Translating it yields CASSTPAGARETQYF.

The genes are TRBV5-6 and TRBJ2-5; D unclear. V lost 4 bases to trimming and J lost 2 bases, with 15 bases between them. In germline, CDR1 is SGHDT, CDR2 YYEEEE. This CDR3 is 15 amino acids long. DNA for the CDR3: TGTGCCAGCAGCCCGCAATTCGGCGCTCAAGAGACCCAGTACTTC. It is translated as CASSPQFGAQETQYF.

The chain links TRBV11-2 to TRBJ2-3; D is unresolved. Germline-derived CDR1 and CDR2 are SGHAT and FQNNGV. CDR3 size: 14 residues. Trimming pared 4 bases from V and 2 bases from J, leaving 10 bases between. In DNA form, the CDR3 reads TGTGCCAGCAGCTACTGGGCTACCACAGATACGCAGTATTTT. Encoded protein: CASSYWATTDTQYF.

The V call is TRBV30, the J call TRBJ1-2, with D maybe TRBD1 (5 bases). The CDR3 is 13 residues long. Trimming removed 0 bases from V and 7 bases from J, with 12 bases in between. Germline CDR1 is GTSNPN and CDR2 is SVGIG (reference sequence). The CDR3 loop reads CAWSVGADAGYTF. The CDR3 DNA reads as TGTGCCTGGAGTGTAGGGGCAGACGCTGGCTACACCTTC.

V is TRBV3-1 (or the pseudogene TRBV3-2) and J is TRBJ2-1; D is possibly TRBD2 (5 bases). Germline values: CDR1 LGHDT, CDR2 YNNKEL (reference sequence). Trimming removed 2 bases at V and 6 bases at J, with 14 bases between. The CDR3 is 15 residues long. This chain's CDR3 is CASSQSRFSGNEQFF. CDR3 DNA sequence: TGTGCCAGCAGCCAATCGAGGTTCAGCGGCAATGAGCAGTTCTTC.

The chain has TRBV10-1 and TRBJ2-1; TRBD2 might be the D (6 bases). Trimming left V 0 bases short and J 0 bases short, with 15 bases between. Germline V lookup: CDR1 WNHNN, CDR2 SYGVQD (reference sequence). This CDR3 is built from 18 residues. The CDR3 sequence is CASSESGGAGSSYNEQFF. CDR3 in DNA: TGCGCCAGCAGTGAGTCAGGAGGGGCCGGTAGCTCCTACAATGAGCAGTTCTTC.

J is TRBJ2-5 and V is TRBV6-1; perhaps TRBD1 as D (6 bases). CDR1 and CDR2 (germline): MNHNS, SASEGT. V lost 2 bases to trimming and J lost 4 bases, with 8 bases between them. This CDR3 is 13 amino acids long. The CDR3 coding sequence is TGTGCCAGCAGTGAACAGGGGCGAGAGACCCAGTACTTC. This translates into CASSEQGRETQYF.

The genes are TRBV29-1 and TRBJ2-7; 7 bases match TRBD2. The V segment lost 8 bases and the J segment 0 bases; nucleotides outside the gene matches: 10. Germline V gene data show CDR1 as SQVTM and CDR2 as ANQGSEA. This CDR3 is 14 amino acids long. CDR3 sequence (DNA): TGCAGCCCGGGGGGACTCGACAGCTCCTACGAGCAGTACTTC. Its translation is CSPGGLDSSYEQYF.

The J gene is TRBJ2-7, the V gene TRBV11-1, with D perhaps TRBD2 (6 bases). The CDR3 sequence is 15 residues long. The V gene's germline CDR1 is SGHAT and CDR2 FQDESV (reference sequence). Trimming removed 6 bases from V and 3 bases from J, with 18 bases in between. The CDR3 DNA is TGTGCCAGCAGTCCTAAGGTCCTAGCGAACTACGAGCAGTACTTC. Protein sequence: CASSPKVLANYEQYF.

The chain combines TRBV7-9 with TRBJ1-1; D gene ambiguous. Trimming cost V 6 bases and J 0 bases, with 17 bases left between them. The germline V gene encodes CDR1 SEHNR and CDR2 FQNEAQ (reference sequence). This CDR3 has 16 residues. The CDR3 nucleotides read TGTGCCAGCAGACACGACACATTAACCTTGAACACTGAAGCTTTCTTT. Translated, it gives CASRHDTLTLNTEAFF.

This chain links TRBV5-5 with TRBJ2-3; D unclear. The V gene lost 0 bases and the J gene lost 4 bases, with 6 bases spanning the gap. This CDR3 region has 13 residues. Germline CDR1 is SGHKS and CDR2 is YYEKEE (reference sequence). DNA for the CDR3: TGTGCCAGCAGCTTGGGCGTGTCAGATACGCAGTATTTT. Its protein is CASSLGVSDTQYF. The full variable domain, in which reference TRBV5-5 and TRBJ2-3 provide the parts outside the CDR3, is DAGVTQSPTHLIKTRGQQVTLRCSPISGHKSVSWYQQVLGQGPQFIFQYYEKEERGRGNFPDRFSARQFPNYSSELNVNALLLGDSALYLCASSLGVSDTQYFGPGTRLTVL.

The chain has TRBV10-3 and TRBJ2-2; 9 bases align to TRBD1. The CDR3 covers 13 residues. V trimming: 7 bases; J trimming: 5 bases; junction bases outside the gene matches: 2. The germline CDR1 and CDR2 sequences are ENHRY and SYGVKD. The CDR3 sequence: CAITDRGTGELFF. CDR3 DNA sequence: TGTGCCATCACGGACAGGGGTACCGGGGAGCTGTTTTTT.

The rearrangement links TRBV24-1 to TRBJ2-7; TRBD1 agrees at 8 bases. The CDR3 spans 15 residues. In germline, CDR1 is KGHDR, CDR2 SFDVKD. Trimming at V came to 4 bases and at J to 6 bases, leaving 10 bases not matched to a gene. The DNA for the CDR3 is TGTGCCACCAGTGAAGGCGGACAGGGACGGTCCGAGCAGTACTTC. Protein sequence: CATSEGGQGRSEQYF.

This CDR3 reads CASSWPGDYEQYF. The CDR3 region has the DNA TGTGCCAGCAGCTGGCCGGGGGACTACGAGCAGTACTTC. The chain has TRBV5-5 and TRBJ2-7, with D tentatively TRBD2 (6 bases). The V gene lost 3 bases and the J gene lost 3 bases, with 10 bases spanning the gap. CDR1 is SGHKS and CDR2 is YYEKEE in the germline V gene (reference sequence). This CDR3 has 13 residues.

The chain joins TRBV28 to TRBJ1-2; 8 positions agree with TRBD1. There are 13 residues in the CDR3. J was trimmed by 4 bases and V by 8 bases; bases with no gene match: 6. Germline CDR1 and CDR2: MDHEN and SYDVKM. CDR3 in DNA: TGTGCCAGCCAACAGGGGGGGGGCTATGGCTACACCTTC. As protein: CASQQGGGYGYTF.

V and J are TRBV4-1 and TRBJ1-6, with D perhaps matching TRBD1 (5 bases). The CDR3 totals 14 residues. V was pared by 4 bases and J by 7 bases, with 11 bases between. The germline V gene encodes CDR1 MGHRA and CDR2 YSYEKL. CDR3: CASSRVGVNSPLHF. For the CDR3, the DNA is TGCGCCAGCAGCCGGGTAGGGGTGAATTCACCCCTCCACTTT.

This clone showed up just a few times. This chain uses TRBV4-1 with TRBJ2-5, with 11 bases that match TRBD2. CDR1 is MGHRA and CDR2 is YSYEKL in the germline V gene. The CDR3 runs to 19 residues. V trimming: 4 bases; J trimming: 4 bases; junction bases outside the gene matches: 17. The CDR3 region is CASSRSHRLAGGNGETQYF. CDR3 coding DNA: TGCGCCAGCAGCCGGAGTCATAGGCTAGCGGGGGGTAATGGAGAGACCCAGTACTTC.

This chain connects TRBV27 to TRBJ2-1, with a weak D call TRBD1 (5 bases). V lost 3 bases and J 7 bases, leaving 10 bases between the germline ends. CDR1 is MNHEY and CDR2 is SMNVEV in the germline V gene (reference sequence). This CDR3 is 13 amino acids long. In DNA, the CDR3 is TGTGCCAGCAGTTTTTCAGGGATAAATGAGCAGTTCTTC. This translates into CASSFSGINEQFF.